This TCR beta chain was recorded in a study of T cells in Graves' hyperthyroidism and ophthalmopathy (dated by TCRdb to about 2019). For context, the study as a whole: Peripheral blood was sampled at the time of initial diagnosis, prior to any treatment. An independent validation cohort of about 20 hyperthyroidism patients and approximately 17 patients who later progressed to ophthalmopathy tested prospective prediction of ophthalmopathy. To identify TCR V-J signatures that set the groups apart, the researchers used a discovery cohort of 95 to 100 patients, made up of roughly 45 with Graves' ophthalmopathy and around 58 with stable Graves' hyperthyroidism. TCR Vbeta CDR3 sequencing of 120 to 150 peripheral blood samples (approximately 44 ophthalmopathy, roughly 74 hyperthyroidism and 17 progressor patients) is reported in the paper. The roughly 90 discovery patients were divided at random into training and test sets in a 7:3 ratio. After sampling, hyperthyroidism patients received methimazole starting at 30 mg daily, and ophthalmopathy patients received high-dose intravenous methylprednisolone. In addition, the study compared T-cell repertoires in thyroid tissue and in blood from over 5 Graves' hyperthyroidism patients.

Overall results and qualifications from the work: Sample size was not statistically predetermined, and blinding of investigators to group allocation was not performed. In validation, the model predicted progression to ophthalmopathy with around 71% sensitivity and approximately 78% specificity, a median of roughly seven months before onset. Most expanded thyroid clonotypes (frequency above 0.001) were also detected in blood, a finding suggesting that blood repertoires may reflect thyroid immune responses. A 13 V-J signature model separated ophthalmopathy from stable hyperthyroidism, with just over 85% sensitivity and roughly 81% specificity in cross-validation and 80%/75% in testing.

TCR beta CDR3 regions were amplified from RNA transcripts. A first-round RT-PCR of the TCR CDR3 used the HTBI primer set with the Qiagen OneStep RT-PCR kit. Libraries were constructed in a second round of multiplex PCR, after which size selection and purification were performed. Paired-end sequencing of the libraries was performed with 100 bp reads on an Illumina HiSeq2000. The original methods were these. SOAPnuke was used to process the raw data, with reads discarded if the reads contained adapters or uncalled bases, had a mean Phred below 15, or lacked an exact constant-primer or identifier match. High-quality paired reads were merged with COPE v1.2.5, and unique nucleotide sequences were defined as clonotypes. MiTCR v1.1 was used to align clonotypes to the IMGT TRBV, TRBD and TRBJ reference segments. Only V-J combinations with frequency above 0.0001, covering approximately 99% of repertoires, were analysed. The TCS score was defined as F50 (clonal expansion) divided by E x V (chaos), with BLOSUM62-based TCRdist calculated between CDR3 peptides within each V-J. Welch's t-statistics and random forest reduced fewer than 600 V-J features to 10 to 15, which were used in a naive Bayes classifier (R e1071). Thyroid-blood repertoire similarity was quantified with the Morisita-Horn index. The public reads were run again by TCRdb, first through fastp at Q25 and then through MiXCR, and only productive beta chains were kept. Rows with a matching CDR3 protein are joined into one entry that keeps the most common DNA and genes. The V and J calls here are based on TCRdb, not the publication. The sample yields approximately 870,000 distinct CDR3 sequences; 35% to 40% were counted once. The ten largest clones take up approximately 8.7% of the sample.

Stable Graves' hyperthyroidism was defined as no progression to ophthalmopathy during 18 months of follow-up. Hyperthyroidism patients were newly diagnosed, with disease duration under 2 months, and aged 18 to 65 years. The study excluded patients with uncontrolled infections, other autoimmune diseases, pregnancy or lactation. Diagnoses were based on clinical symptoms, serum thyroxine and TRAb, thyroid ultrasound and orbital computed tomography. Ficoll-Paque density gradient centrifugation was used to isolate PBMCs from about 9 ml of fresh peripheral blood. Total RNA was extracted using Trizol reagent, and RNA quality was assessed on an Agilent 2100 Bioanalyzer. This clonotype was seen more than once but under ten times. Its antigen specificity is not known. Base quality data are lacking; no much larger clone is found one base away. As encoded in the germline V gene, CDR1 is KGHDR while CDR2 is SFDVKD. Relative to germline, V is 5 bases shorter and J is 4 bases shorter, with 11 bases between their ends. The CDR3 contains 15 residues, cysteine and phenylalanine counted. The only DNA kept is the CDR3, 45 bases in frame from the first base.

This TCR was sampled from a man between 18 and 29 years old with Graves' hyperthyroidism. The rearrangement joined TRBV24-1 to TRBJ1-6, with the D gene not confidently named. Sequenced: blood. The CDR3 is CATSVLAVYNSPLHF. The DNA reads TGTGCCACCAGTGTATTGGCAGTTTATAATTCACCCCTCCACTTT.